The 25 T cell receptor beta chains below were found in one sample sequenced in a study of T cells in Graves' hyperthyroidism and ophthalmopathy. The CDR3 regions of TCR beta were amplified from RNA transcripts. With the HTBI primer set, the TCR CDR3 went through a first round of RT-PCR. TCRdb reanalysed the multiplex PCR reads using MiXCR and keeps one entry per CDR3 protein. This table holds over 400,000 distinct CDR3 sequences, over 12% found once. Source material: blood. Source of these receptors: a man aged 18 to 30 with Graves' ophthalmopathy.

As concerns this clonotype: A much bigger clone sits one base away, suggesting this may be a read error. Written as DNA, the CDR3 is TGTGCCAGCAGCCCCCGACACGCGACAGGGGACTCGGCTCATGAGCAGTTCTTC. Protein product: CASSPRHATGDSAHEQFF. V usage is TRBV11-2 and J usage is TRBJ2-1; 8 positions match TRBD1. Trimming at V came to 5 bases and at J to 8 bases, leaving 20 bases not matched to a gene. This CDR3 spans 18 amino acids. CDR1 and CDR2 (germline): SGHAT, FQNNGV.

This clonotype was counted a few times. The chain has TRBV19 and TRBJ2-2; 10 bases are a match to TRBD2. Germline V gene sequence: CDR1 LNHDA, CDR2 SQIVND (reference sequence). There are 16 residues in the CDR3. Trimming at V came to 3 bases and at J to 4 bases, leaving 5 bases not matched to a gene. This CDR3 reads CASSILAGAGTGELFF. The DNA of the CDR3 is TGTGCCAGTAGTATTCTAGCGGGGGCGGGCACCGGGGAGCTGTTTTTT.

This clonotype has a count of ten or more. This chain joins TRBV15 and TRBJ1-5; D not resolved. Germline loops: CDR1 LNHNV, CDR2 YYDKDF (reference sequence). The CDR3 totals 15 residues. The V and J ends lost 2 bases and 1 base respectively, with 9 bases between them. The CDR3 protein is CATSRLSGSNQPQHF. The CDR3 DNA follows: TGTGCCACCAGCAGATTGTCGGGCAGCAATCAGCCCCAGCATTTT.

This clonotype was picked up a small number of times. The rearrangement uses TRBV24-1 and TRBJ1-2; D call uncertain. V lost 4 bases, J lost 6 bases, and 8 bases lay in between. There are 12 residues in the CDR3. The germline gives CDR1 KGHDR, CDR2 SFDVKD. CDR3 bases: TGTGCCACCAGTGAACTAGGGAATGGCTACACCTTC. This codes for CATSELGNGYTF.

This clonotype was detected many times. This chain connects TRBV27 to TRBJ2-5, with unresolved D. Germline lookup yields CDR1 MNHEY and CDR2 SMNVEV (reference sequence). The germline V and J ends were trimmed by 4 bases and 6 bases, with 12 bases remaining between them. CDR3 size: 13 residues. The CDR3 DNA reads TGTGCCAGCAGTTGGGCGGATGGGCAGACCCAGTACTTC. This translates into CASSWADGQTQYF.

In its sample, this clonotype was seen many times. The gene calls are TRBV11-2 and TRBJ1-1, with 7 bases aligning to TRBD1. The CDR3 length is 18 residues. With 5 bases clipped from V and 0 bases from J, the junction kept 15 bases outside the gene matches. CDR1 SGHAT and CDR2 FQNNGV come from the germline V gene. Here the CDR3 DNA reads TGTGCCAGCAGCGTTATGGGCCTAAGGGACAGCTTGAACACTGAAGCTTTCTTT. This sequence encodes CASSVMGLRDSLNTEAFF.

This clonotype was recorded many times. The rearrangement joins TRBV18 to TRBJ1-1; D unclear. This CDR3 is 16 amino acids long. Germline assignment: CDR1 KGHSH and CDR2 LQKENI. Trimming took off 2 bases at V and 1 base at J, with 14 bases between the two ends. CDR3 nucleotide sequence: TGTGCCAGCTCACCAAGTGAGCCTTTCGAGAACACTGAAGCTTTCTTT. Encoded protein: CASSPSEPFENTEAFF.

A word on this clonotype: Being one base from a much bigger clone, this may be a read error. This chain uses TRBV29-1 with TRBJ2-1; TRBD2 matches 7 bases. The DNA end is a closer match to TRBJ2-7, so the J assignment may be wrong. This CDR3 comprises 13 residues. Germline CDR1 and CDR2: SQVTM and ANQGSEA. The CDR3 loop is CSVASGTYNEQYF. Here the CDR3 DNA reads TGCAGCGTTGCCAGCGGGACTTACAATGAGCAGTACTTC.

This clonotype was seen ten or more times. Written as DNA, the CDR3 is TGCAGTGCCTACTCTAGCGGACACAATGAGCAGTTCTTC. Its protein product is CSAYSSGHNEQFF. The chain employs TRBV20-1 and TRBJ2-1; the match to TRBD2 covers 7 bases. V was pared by 6 bases and J by 5 bases, with 7 bases of the junction left unmatched. Per the germline V gene, CDR1 is DFQATT and CDR2 is SNEGSKA (reference sequence). CDR3 length: 13 amino acids.

This clonotype showed up many times. The chain links TRBV15 to TRBJ1-2; D remains ambiguous. V was pared by 0 bases and J by 2 bases, with 10 bases between. This CDR3 has 15 amino acids. The germline V gene encodes CDR1 LNHNV and CDR2 YYDKDF (reference sequence). The CDR3 coding sequence is TGTGCCACCAGCAGAGATTTTGGACTCAACTATGGCTACACCTTC. Amino acid sequence: CATSRDFGLNYGYTF.

This clonotype was seen many times. V gene TRBV12-3 or TRBV12-4 combines with J gene TRBJ2-5; a weak D match, TRBD2 (7 bases). The V end lost 6 bases, the J end lost 6 bases, and 14 bases lay between the germline ends. This CDR3 region has 13 residues. CDR3 in DNA: TGTGCCAGCAGCCGCGGGGGCTACCAGACCCAGTACTTC. This encodes CASSRGGYQTQYF.

This clonotype was counted ten times or more. The chain joins TRBV2 to TRBJ1-1; D unresolved. The V end lost 2 bases, the J end lost 1 base, and 8 bases lay between the germline ends. This CDR3 contains 14 residues. CDR1 SNHLY and CDR2 FYNNEI come from the germline V gene. The CDR3 DNA sequence: TGTGCCAGCAGTGAAATTTGGGGGAACACTGAAGCTTTCTTT. Its translation: CASSEIWGNTEAFF.

Many counts were recorded for this clonotype. Here the CDR3 DNA reads TGTGCCATCAGTGAGGAGGTGATGAACACTGAAGCTTTCTTT. It encodes CAISEEVMNTEAFF. This chain connects TRBV10-3 to TRBJ1-1; D is undetermined. CDR1 and CDR2 from the germline V gene are ENHRY and SYGVKD. Trimming stripped 2 bases from V and 0 bases from J, with 7 bases between. The CDR3 contains 14 residues.

In this sample, this clonotype turned up many times. V is TRBV20-1 and J is TRBJ1-2; 10 nucleotides match TRBD1. CDR3 size: 12 residues. Trimming cost V 5 bases and J 5 bases; bases outside gene matches: 2. Germline assignment: CDR1 DFQATT and CDR2 SNEGSKA (reference sequence). CDR3 nucleotide sequence: TGCAGTGCTCAGGACAGGGGGTATGGCTACACCTTC. Its protein product is CSAQDRGYGYTF.

The table lists this clonotype with a few counts. V usage is TRBV6-2 or TRBV6-3 and J usage is TRBJ1-2; D unclear. Germline V lookup: CDR1 MNHEY, CDR2 SVGEGT. The CDR3 length is 14 residues. Trimming removed 7 bases from V and 4 bases from J, with 16 bases in between. CDR3 amino acids: CASKEAGSSYGYTF. CDR3 nucleotide sequence: TGTGCCAGCAAAGAGGCGGGGTCTAGCTATGGCTACACCTTC.

This clonotype was seen ten or more times. The chain links TRBV2 to TRBJ1-1; no firm D call. There are 12 residues in the CDR3. V was shortened by 2 bases and J by 10 bases, with 11 bases between the two germline ends. Germline assignment: CDR1 SNHLY and CDR2 FYNNEI. CDR3 amino acids: CASSELGSGAFF. CDR3 nucleotides: TGTGCCAGCAGTGAACTGGGGAGTGGAGCTTTCTTT.

This clonotype was seen at least ten times. This rearrangement joins TRBV5-6 to TRBJ2-7; weak D call: TRBD2 (6 bases). From germline, CDR1 is SGHDT and CDR2 YYEEEE. The CDR3 totals 12 residues. V lost 4 bases and J lost 4, with 9 bases in between. The CDR3 DNA reads as TGTGCCAGCAGCAACGGGGGTTACGAGCAGTACTTC. This encodes CASSNGGYEQYF.

This clonotype was detected many times. The chain carries TRBV28 and TRBJ2-2, with D perhaps TRBD2 (5 bases). Trimming left V 2 bases short and J 4 bases short, with 11 bases between. Looked up from germline, CDR1 is MDHEN and CDR2 is SYDVKM. This CDR3 is 15 amino acids long. CDR3 coding DNA: TGTGCCAGCAGTTTAGTAGCGACAATCACCGGGGAGCTGTTTTTT. Translation gives CASSLVATITGELFF.

This clonotype was seen ten or more times. The chain links TRBV9 to TRBJ1-2; D is possibly TRBD1 (5 bases). Looked up from germline, CDR1 is SGDLS and CDR2 is YYNGEE. This CDR3 is 14 amino acids long. Trimming left V 3 bases short and J 4 bases short, with 13 bases between. The CDR3 region is CASSAQTVSYGYTF. Written as DNA, the CDR3 is TGTGCCAGCAGCGCCCAGACAGTATCCTATGGCTACACCTTC.

V is TRBV7-9 and J is TRBJ2-4, with 13 positions matching TRBD2. V was pared by 5 bases and J by 1 base, with 11 bases of the junction left unmatched. CDR3 length equals 19 residues. From germline, CDR1 is SEHNR and CDR2 FQNEAQ (reference sequence). The CDR3 loop reads CASSPRLAGGSRAKNIQYF. The CDR3 nucleotides are TGTGCCAGCAGCCCCAGACTAGCGGGGGGATCAAGGGCCAAAAACATTCAGTACTTC. The entire variable domain, with the rest obtained from reference TRBV7-9 and TRBJ2-4, is as follows: DTGVSQNPRHKITKRGQNVTFRCDPISEHNRLYWYRQTLGQGPEFLTYFQNEAQLEKSRLLSDRFSAERPKGSFSTLEIQRTEQGDSAMYLCASSPRLAGGSRAKNIQYFGAGTRLSVL.

This clonotype was observed many times. The chain combines TRBV2 with TRBJ1-6, with a tentative D call TRBD1 (5 bases). CDR1 and CDR2 (germline): SNHLY, FYNNEI. This CDR3 spans 14 amino acids. Trimming shortened V by 8 bases and J by 8 bases, and 16 bases separated the two germline ends. The CDR3, as DNA: TGTGCCAGCCCTTTTCCGGGACCTCATTCACCCCTCCACTTT. Translating gives CASPFPGPHSPLHF.

This clonotype was picked up many times. CDR3 loop: CATSVYEQFF. DNA for the CDR3: TGTGCCACCAGTGTATATGAGCAGTTCTTC. This chain joins TRBV24-1 and TRBJ2-1, with D unclear. V was cut by 5 bases and J by 8 bases, with 3 bases left in between. CDR1 is KGHDR and CDR2 is SFDVKD in the germline V gene. The CDR3 is 10 residues long.

This clonotype has more than one count but fewer than ten. The chain carries TRBV30 and TRBJ2-2, with D perhaps given as TRBD1 or TRBD2 (5 bases each). The V end was cut by 4 bases, the J end by 6 bases, with 9 bases between. The CDR3 sequence is 12 residues long. Germline V gene sequence: CDR1 GTSNPN, CDR2 SVGIG (reference sequence). CDR3: CAWMGPPGELFF. CDR3 DNA sequence: TGTGCCTGGATGGGACCTCCCGGGGAGCTGTTTTTT.

There are many counts of this clonotype. CDR3 nucleotides: TGTGCCAGCAGCTATTGGGGGGGGCTCAACGATGAGCAGTTCTTC. It is translated as CASSYWGGLNDEQFF. V gene TRBV7-9 combines with J gene TRBJ2-1; tentatively, D is TRBD2 (7 bases). Trimming left V 4 bases short and J 8 bases short, with 18 bases between. The CDR3 is 15 residues long. CDR1 SEHNR and CDR2 FQNEAQ come from the germline V gene (reference sequence). Drawing the rest from reference TRBV7-9 and TRBJ2-1, the complete variable domain is DTGVSQNPRHKITKRGQNVTFRCDPISEHNRLYWYRQTLGQGPEFLTYFQNEAQLEKSRLLSDRFSAERPKGSFSTLEIQRTEQGDSAMYLCASSYWGGLNDEQFFGPGTRLTVL.

This clonotype has a count of ten or more. The chain is built from TRBV7-9 and TRBJ2-5; 7 bases are a match to TRBD2. The length of the CDR3 is 16 residues. Germline V lookup: CDR1 SEHNR, CDR2 FQNEAQ (reference sequence). V lost 5 bases, J lost 5 bases, and 14 bases stayed unmatched. As DNA, the CDR3 is TGTGCCAGCAGCAAGCAAGGACTAGGGGTTCGGGAGACCCAGTACTTC. Translating it yields CASSKQGLGVRETQYF.